The rows below give T cell receptor beta chains drawn from one sample of a study of sequential checkpoint blockade in melanoma. Only in-frame clones appear in the TCRdb table, and some are missing; sequencing was by immunoSEQ multiplex PCR. Of 10,000 to 15,000 clones in the sample, approximately 24% were seen once. The sequenced sample was tumor tissue (inferred from file names), obtained from a patient given nivolumab and ipilimumab in sequence. Every receptor here comes from a human donor with melanoma. The CDR3 runs from the conserved cysteine through the conserved F or W. The order of the fields is clone size, J gene, D gene, V gene, CDR3 protein, CDR3 DNA. D genes are given only for firm matches. Size values are once, few and many counts, or a class for expanded clones, and some rows have none.

size: many; J: TRBJ1-2; D: -; V: TRBV4-1; CDR3: CASSQDGVFHGYTF; DNA: TGCGCCAGCAGCCAAGATGGGGTGTTTCATGGCTACACCTTC
size: -; J: TRBJ1-2; D: -; V: TRBV11-3; CDR3: CASTDVGVRSGGYTF; DNA: TGTGCCAGCACCGACGTTGGCGTCAGATCGGGCGGCTACACCTTC
size: -; J: TRBJ1-5; D: -; V: TRBV19; CDR3: CASSMGVLSNQPQHF; DNA: TGTGCCAGTAGTATGGGAGTACTTAGCAATCAGCCCCAGCATTTT
size: once; J: TRBJ1-5; D: TRBD1; V: TRBV19; CDR3: CASSIGTAPNQPQHF; DNA: TGTGCCAGTAGTATCGGGACAGCTCCGAATCAGCCCCAGCATTTT
size: -; J: TRBJ1-1; D: -; V: TRBV28; CDR3: CASSLFGDFGGTEAFF; DNA: TGTGCCAGCAGTTTATTCGGAGACTTCGGGGGCACTGAAGCTTTCTTT
size: -; J: TRBJ1-1; D: -; V: TRBV5-1; CDR3: CASSPWTTNTEAFF; DNA: TGCGCCAGCAGCCCCTGGACAACGAACACTGAAGCTTTCTTT
size: -; J: TRBJ2-2; D: -; V: TRBV7-5; CDR3: CASSSGTGGPTGELFF; DNA: TGTGCCAGCAGCTCCGGGACAGGGGGCCCTACCGGGGAGCTGTTTTTT
size: -; J: TRBJ1-1; D: -; V: TRBV19; CDR3: CATGSSTEAFF; DNA: TGTGCCACAGGGTCGTCCACTGAAGCTTTCTTT
size: few; J: TRBJ1-1; D: -; V: TRBV9; CDR3: CASSEGAGPEEAFF; DNA: TGTGCCAGCAGTGAAGGGGCAGGGCCTGAGGAGGCTTTCTTT
size: -; J: TRBJ1-5; D: -; V: TRBV18; CDR3: CASSPGGERQPQHF; DNA: TGTGCCAGCTCACCGGGGGGGGAACGTCAGCCCCAGCATTTT
size: medium-sized; J: TRBJ2-5; D: -; V: TRBV6-8; CDR3: CATGVGIMGTQYF; DNA: TGTGCCACCGGGGTGGGAATCATGGGGACCCAGTACTTC
size: -; J: TRBJ2-1; D: TRBD2; V: TRBV10-2; CDR3: CASSGTSNNEQFF; DNA: TGCGCCAGCAGTGGGACTAGTAACAATGAGCAGTTCTTC
size: -; J: TRBJ2-5; D: TRBD2; V: TRBV6-8; CDR3: CASSYTSPAGGKETQYF; DNA: TGTGCCAGCAGTTACACGTCCCCGGCGGGGGGAAAAGAGACCCAGTACTTC
size: -; J: TRBJ1-2; D: -; V: TRBV12-5; CDR3: CASTPGYGYTF; DNA: TGTGCCAGCACCCCCGGGTATGGCTACACCTTC
size: -; J: TRBJ1-6; D: TRBD1; V: TRBV28; CDR3: CASRATTGGASPLHF; DNA: TGTGCCAGCAGGGCGACCACAGGGGGGGCTTCACCCCTCCACTTT
size: -; J: TRBJ2-1; D: -; V: TRBV7-7; CDR3: CASSPGTQSYNEQFF; DNA: TGTGCCAGCAGCCCAGGGACACAGTCCTACAATGAGCAGTTCTTC
size: many; J: TRBJ2-7; D: -; V: TRBV11-3; CDR3: CASSLDSGPNEQYF; DNA: TGTGCCAGCAGCTTGGATAGCGGCCCTAACGAGCAGTACTTC
size: many; J: TRBJ1-2; D: TRBD1; V: TRBV7-1; CDR3: CASSIGTGYGYTF; DNA: TGTGCCAGCAGCATTGGGACAGGCTATGGCTACACCTTC
size: few; J: TRBJ2-7; D: -; V: TRBV11-3; CDR3: CASSFDGFIPYEQYF; DNA: TGTGCCAGCAGCTTCGACGGGTTTATTCCCTACGAGCAGTACTTC
size: few; J: TRBJ2-2; D: -; V: TRBV15; CDR3: CATSLPSLTGELFF; DNA: TGTGCCACCAGCCTGCCTAGTCTCACCGGGGAGCTGTTTTTT
size: many; J: TRBJ2-7; D: TRBD2; V: TRBV6-8; CDR3: CASSYSGLAGGEQYF; DNA: TGTGCCAGCAGTTACTCAGGACTAGCGGGGGGCGAGCAGTACTTC
size: -; J: TRBJ2-7; D: -; V: TRBV6-8; CDR3: CASSPRDGPAGYEQYF; DNA: TGTGCCAGCAGCCCCCGGGACGGACCAGCGGGCTACGAGCAGTACTTC
size: -; J: TRBJ2-7; D: -; V: TRBV29-1; CDR3: CSVDAPDRYEQYF; DNA: TGCAGCGTCGACGCACCGGACCGCTACGAGCAGTACTTC
size: few; J: TRBJ2-5; D: -; V: TRBV11-3; CDR3: CASSQLQGGETQYF; DNA: TGTGCCAGCAGCCAGTTACAGGGTGGGGAGACCCAGTACTTC
size: -; J: TRBJ2-1; D: TRBD2; V: TRBV28; CDR3: CASSSAGGRLDYNEQFF; DNA: TGTGCCAGCAGTTCCGCGGGAGGCAGACTAGACTACAATGAGCAGTTCTTC
size: few; J: TRBJ1-5; D: TRBD1; V: TRBV19; CDR3: CASGGGTYNQPQHF; DNA: TGTGCCAGTGGAGGGGGCACGTACAATCAGCCCCAGCATTTT
size: -; J: TRBJ2-3; D: TRBD2; V: TRBV18; CDR3: CASSRSGGAQYF; DNA: TGTGCCAGCTCTCGCAGCGGGGGGGCGCAGTATTTT
size: -; J: TRBJ1-6; D: TRBD1; V: TRBV25-1; CDR3: CASSETGETSPLHF; DNA: TGTGCCAGCAGTGAGACAGGGGAAACTTCACCCCTCCACTTT
size: medium-sized; J: TRBJ2-3; D: TRBD2; V: TRBV23-1; CDR3: CASPTWAGGPDTQYF; DNA: TGCGCCAGCCCCACGTGGGCGGGGGGGCCAGATACGCAGTATTTT
size: -; J: TRBJ1-2; D: TRBD1; V: TRBV9; CDR3: CASSVVSGQGSTF; DNA: TGTGCCAGCAGCGTAGTGTCGGGACAGGGTTCGACCTTC
size: few; J: TRBJ1-4; D: -; V: TRBV18; CDR3: CASSPLPSGGWSEKLFF; DNA: TGTGCCAGCTCACCCCTACCGTCCGGGGGCTGGAGTGAAAAACTGTTTTTT
size: -; J: TRBJ2-2; D: TRBD1; V: TRBV6-8; CDR3: CASSFFRDRETTGELFF; DNA: TGTGCCAGCAGTTTTTTCCGGGACAGGGAGACGACCGGGGAGCTGTTTTTT
size: -; J: TRBJ1-1; D: -; V: TRBV19; CDR3: CARGPAGLSATEAFF; DNA: TGTGCCAGGGGGCCTGCCGGCCTATCGGCCACTGAAGCTTTCTTT
size: few; J: TRBJ1-4; D: -; V: TRBV11-3; CDR3: CASSFNGIGNEKLFF; DNA: TGTGCCAGCAGCTTCAATGGGATCGGCAATGAAAAACTGTTTTTT